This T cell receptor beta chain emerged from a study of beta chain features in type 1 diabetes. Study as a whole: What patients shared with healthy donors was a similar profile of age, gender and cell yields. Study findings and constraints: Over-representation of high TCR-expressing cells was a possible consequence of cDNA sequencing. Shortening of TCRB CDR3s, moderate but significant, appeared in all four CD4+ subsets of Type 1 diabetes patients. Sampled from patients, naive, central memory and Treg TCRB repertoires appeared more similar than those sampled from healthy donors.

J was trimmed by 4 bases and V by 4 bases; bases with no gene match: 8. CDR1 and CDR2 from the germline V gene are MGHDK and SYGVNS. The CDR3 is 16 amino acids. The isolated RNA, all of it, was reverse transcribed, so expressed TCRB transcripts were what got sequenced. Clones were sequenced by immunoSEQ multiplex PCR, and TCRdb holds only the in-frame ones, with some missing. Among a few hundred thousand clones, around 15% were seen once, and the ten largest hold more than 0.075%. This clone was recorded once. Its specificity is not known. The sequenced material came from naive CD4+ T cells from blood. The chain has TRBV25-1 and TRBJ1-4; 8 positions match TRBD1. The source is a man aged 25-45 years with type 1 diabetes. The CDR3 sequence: CASSAGQGVINEKLFF. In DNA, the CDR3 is TGTGCCAGCAGTGCCGGACAGGGAGTAATTAATGAAAAACTGTTTTTT.